Below are 24 T cell receptor beta chains sequenced from a single sample in a study of technical replicates of blood from a handful of donors. TCRdb's copy holds only in-frame clones and misses some; the assay was immunoSEQ multiplex PCR. The table records 95,000 to 100,000 clones, roughly 95% of them present only once. Sequencing was done on a sample of T cells isolated from PBMCs. These receptors came from a human donor in good health.

This clone was seen just once. The V gene is TRBV6-5, the J gene TRBJ1-5; D gene unclear. The V end lost 6 bases, the J end lost 3 bases, and 9 bases lay between the germline ends. Germline assignment: CDR1 MNHEY and CDR2 SVGAGI. The CDR3 extends over 13 amino acids. DNA for the CDR3: TGTGCCAGCAGGAGGAATGCCAATCAGCCCCAGCATTTT. Translated: CASRRNANQPQHF.

The genes are TRBV4-2 and TRBJ1-5, with TRBD1 identical over 8 bases. From germline, CDR1 is LGHNA and CDR2 YNFKEQ. This CDR3 comprises 14 residues. V lost 2 bases, J lost 6 bases, and 3 bases stayed unmatched. CDR3 nucleotide sequence: TGTGCCAGCAGCCAACAGGGGGCAGGTCAGCCCCAGCATTTT. It encodes CASSQQGAGQPQHF.

The chain has TRBV11-3 and TRBJ1-6; TRBD1 matches 9 bases. Germline assignment: CDR1 SGHNT and CDR2 YENEEA. The ends lost 5 bases at V and 9 bases at J; junction bases unmatched: 8. The CDR3 totals 15 residues. DNA for the CDR3: TGTGCCAGCAGCCCTTGGACAGGGGTCGGTTCACCCCTCCACTTT. It codes for CASSPWTGVGSPLHF. The full variable domain, in which reference TRBV11-3 and TRBJ1-6 provide the parts outside the CDR3, is EAGVVQSPRYKIIEKKQPVAFWCNPISGHNTLYWYLQNLGQGPELLIRYENEEAVDDSQLPKDRFSAERLKGVDSTLKIQPAELGDSAVYLCASSPWTGVGSPLHFGNGTRLTVT.

The rearrangement uses TRBV5-1 and TRBJ1-1; TRBD1 matches at 8 bases. The CDR3 covers 14 residues. Trimming at V came to 4 bases and at J to 5 bases, leaving 7 bases not matched to a gene. CDR1 SGHRS and CDR2 YFSETQ come from the germline V gene. The CDR3 sequence: CASSGMTGATEAFF. The CDR3 region has the DNA TGCGCCAGCAGCGGCATGACAGGGGCGACTGAAGCTTTCTTT.

A single count supports this clone. The chain has TRBV6-5 and TRBJ1-2, with D hard to call. CDR1 and CDR2 from the germline V gene are MNHEY and SVGAGI. V lost 5 bases, J lost 4 bases, and 11 bases lay in between. The CDR3 has 13 amino acids. Here the CDR3 DNA reads TGTGCCAGCAGTACCCGGTTACTCTATGGCTACACCTTC. Amino acids: CASSTRLLYGYTF.

This chain joins TRBV6-1 and TRBJ1-2; weak D call: TRBD1 (6 bases). The V end lost 5 bases, the J end lost 3 bases, and 16 bases lay between the germline ends. Germline loops: CDR1 MNHNS, CDR2 SASEGT. The CDR3 covers 15 residues. As DNA, the CDR3 is TGTGCCAGCAGTACTACAACAGGGAGCTACTATGGCTACACCTTC. Its translation: CASSTTTGSYYGYTF.

The rearrangement links TRBV28 to TRBJ2-1; D not resolved. The CDR3 runs 11 residues. In germline, CDR1 is MDHEN, CDR2 SYDVKM. Trimming removed 6 bases at V and 10 bases at J, with 10 bases between. CDR3 in DNA: TGTGCCAGCAGCTCCCCTAGGGAGCAGTTCTTC. It translates to CASSSPREQFF.

V gene TRBV19 combines with J gene TRBJ2-7, with TRBD1 matching 7 bases. The germline gives CDR1 LNHDA, CDR2 SQIVND (reference sequence). V lost 6 bases, J lost 2 bases, and 13 bases stayed unmatched. The CDR3 loop spans 16 amino acids. The CDR3 DNA reads as TGTGCCAGTAGCTTGGGGACAGTCCAGTACGCCTACGAGCAGTACTTC. It encodes CASSLGTVQYAYEQYF.

V is TRBV11-3 and J is TRBJ1-1; TRBD1 aligns across 8 bases. The germline gives CDR1 SGHNT, CDR2 YENEEA. Trimming cost V 2 bases and J 7 bases; bases outside gene matches: 15. The CDR3 runs 17 residues. DNA for the CDR3: TGTGCCAGCAGCTTAAGGGGTCCAGCCGGGACAGGACATGAAGCTTTCTTT. This encodes CASSLRGPAGTGHEAFF.

This chain connects TRBV28 to TRBJ1-2; 9 positions agree with TRBD1. The CDR3 is made up of 13 amino acids. Germline lookup yields CDR1 MDHEN and CDR2 SYDVKM. Trimming cost V 6 bases and J 6 bases; bases outside gene matches: 5. CDR3 protein: CASSGRDRDGYTF. The CDR3 nucleotides are TGTGCCAGCAGCGGCCGGGACAGGGATGGCTACACCTTC.

The chain is built from TRBV9 and TRBJ1-6; D gene uncertain. Germline CDR1 SGDLS, CDR2 YYNGEE. V was shortened by 7 bases and J by 4 bases, with 6 bases between the two germline ends. The CDR3 runs to 12 residues. Here the CDR3 DNA reads TGTGCCAGCGGAGTATATAATTCACCCCTCCACTTT. Amino acids: CASGVYNSPLHF.

V usage is TRBV19 and J usage is TRBJ2-2; D gene uncertain. V shed 5 bases and J shed 4 bases, with 11 bases lying between them. This CDR3 has 14 residues. Germline CDR1 LNHDA, CDR2 SQIVND (reference sequence). The CDR3 DNA is TGTGCCAGTAGTTGGTTACCGGGCACCGGGGAGCTGTTTTTT. Its translation: CASSWLPGTGELFF.

Only a few counts were recorded for this clone. The rearrangement joins TRBV5-1 to TRBJ1-4, with 9 bases that match TRBD1. CDR3 size: 15 residues. CDR1 is SGHRS, CDR2 YFSETQ, per germline. With V trimmed by 0 bases and J by 8 bases, 5 bases remained unmatched. CDR3 sequence: CASSLAPTGGEKLFF. The DNA of the CDR3 is TGCGCCAGCAGCTTGGCCCCGACAGGGGGAGAAAAACTGTTTTTT.

This sequence joins TRBV28 and TRBJ1-5; tentatively, D is TRBD1 (5 bases). Germline V gives CDR1 MDHEN, CDR2 SYDVKM. The length of the CDR3 is 16 residues. V was shortened by 2 bases and J by 0 bases, with 11 bases between the two germline ends. CDR3: CASSLLQEHSNQPQHF. In nucleotides, the CDR3 is TGTGCCAGCAGTTTACTACAGGAACATAGCAATCAGCCCCAGCATTTT.

This clone was counted once. The chain carries TRBV5-6 and TRBJ1-2; TRBD1 matches at 11 bases. The germline gives CDR1 SGHDT, CDR2 YYEEEE. The CDR3 totals 15 residues. Trimming at V came to 4 bases and at J to 6 bases, leaving 8 bases not matched to a gene. CDR3 residues: CASSLGTDRGHGYTF. DNA for the CDR3: TGTGCCAGCAGCCTCGGGACGGACAGGGGGCATGGCTACACCTTC.

The V call is TRBV25-1, the J call TRBJ1-4, with D unresolved. V gave up 2 bases and J gave up 8 bases, with 12 bases separating them. The CDR3 runs 14 residues. Per the germline V gene, CDR1 is MGHDK and CDR2 is SYGVNS. Written as DNA, the CDR3 is TGTGCCAGCAGTGAAACCGCGAGAATGGAAAAACTGTTTTTT. This codes for CASSETARMEKLFF.

This clone appeared once. This chain's CDR3 is CATGQDHEETQYF. The CDR3 coding sequence is TGTGCCACGGGACAGGATCACGAAGAGACCCAGTACTTC. The J gene is TRBJ2-5, the V gene TRBV19; TRBD1 matches at 8 bases. Per the germline V gene, CDR1 is LNHDA and CDR2 is SQIVND (reference sequence). This CDR3 region has 13 residues. V shed 10 bases, J shed 3 bases, and the junction held 7 bases outside the gene matches. The full variable domain, completed using reference TRBV19 and TRBJ2-5, is DGGITQSPKYLFRKEGQNVTLSCEQNLNHDAMYWYRQDPGQGLRLIYYSQIVNDFQKGDIAEGYSVSREKKESFPLTVTSAQKNPTAFYLCATGQDHEETQYFGPGTRLLVL.

In this sample, this clone turned up once. The chain carries TRBV4-1 and TRBJ2-7; D call uncertain. V was trimmed by 3 bases and J by 3 bases, leaving 9 bases between them. CDR3 length: 13 residues. Germline V CDR1 and CDR2: MGHRA, YSYEKL. The CDR3 reads CASSHPTRYEQYF. The CDR3 DNA follows: TGCGCCAGCAGCCACCCCACACGCTACGAGCAGTACTTC.

The chain's CDR3 is CASRDGTENTEAFF. The CDR3 DNA reads as TGTGCCAGCAGGGACGGGACAGAGAACACTGAAGCTTTCTTT. The chain is built from TRBV6-6 and TRBJ1-1, with 7 bases identical to TRBD1. CDR1 is MNHNY and CDR2 is SVGAGI in the germline V gene (reference sequence). Germline trimming cut 6 bases from V and 1 base from J; bases unmatched to any gene: 5. The CDR3 length is 14 residues.

The chain links TRBV5-1 to TRBJ2-5, with unresolved D. The CDR3 is 14 amino acids. The germline gives CDR1 SGHRS, CDR2 YFSETQ. The V and J ends lost 0 bases and 1 base respectively, with 7 bases between them. The CDR3 bases are TGCGCCAGCAGCTTGGGTGGCTCCCAAGAGACCCAGTACTTC. Translating it yields CASSLGGSQETQYF.

This rearrangement joins TRBV10-3 to TRBJ2-1; tentatively, D is TRBD1 (6 bases). The V gene lost 8 bases and the J gene lost 10 bases, with 18 bases spanning the gap. The CDR3 runs 13 residues. Per the germline V gene, CDR1 is ENHRY and CDR2 is SYGVKD. The CDR3: CAIGLGAGLEQFF. The CDR3 DNA follows: TGTGCCATCGGATTGGGGGCCGGGCTAGAGCAGTTCTTC.

This clone was recorded only once. The V gene is TRBV11-3, the J gene TRBJ1-1; D might be TRBD1 (5 bases). This CDR3 region has 14 residues. V was cut by 3 bases and J by 5 bases, with 13 bases left in between. Per germline, CDR1 SGHNT and CDR2 YENEEA. The CDR3: CASSLEGQWTEAFF. CDR3 DNA sequence: TGTGCCAGCAGCTTGGAAGGACAATGGACTGAAGCTTTCTTT.

The chain is built from TRBV7-9 and TRBJ2-1; 9 nucleotides align to TRBD2. The CDR3 contains 14 residues. The V gene's germline CDR1 is SEHNR and CDR2 FQNEAQ (reference sequence). Losses at the gene ends were 11 bases for V and 5 bases for J; bases not matched to a gene: 10. The CDR3 bases are TGTGCCGGCCTTTTAGCGGGAGTGGACAATGAGCAGTTCTTC. This encodes CAGLLAGVDNEQFF.

Notes on this clone: A junction boundary mismatches the germline segment, possibly from a read error. The rearrangement joins TRBV7-7 to TRBJ2-7; D possibly corresponds to TRBD2 (5 bases). In germline, CDR1 is SSHAT, CDR2 FNYEAQ (reference sequence). The CDR3 loop spans 13 amino acids. The CDR3 DNA reads as TGTGCTAGCAGCCCCCTCAGAGGCGGGGAGCAGTACTTC. It encodes CASSPLRGGEQYF. Filled out from reference TRBV7-7 and TRBJ2-7, the complete variable domain reads GAGVSQSPRYKVTKRGQDVTLRCDPISSHATLYWYQQALGQGPEFLTYFNYEAQPDKSGLPSDRFSAERPEGSISTLTIQRTEQRDSAMYRCASSPLRGGEQYFGPGTRLTVT.